Described below is a single T cell receptor beta chain sequence and its context. What it recognizes is unknown. This CDR3 spans 16 amino acids. V shed 2 bases, J shed 3 bases, and the junction held 8 bases outside the gene matches. CDR1 and CDR2 (germline): LNHNV, YYDKDF (reference sequence). The sample comes from a study of cytomegalovirus exposure and HLA in healthy donors. Whole-study findings and limits: An analysis was carried out later, and it reportedly showed fewer N-insertions in an Asian-associated ancestry cluster than the approximately 610-donor mean.

PCR primers comprised 60 Vbeta and 13 Jbeta primers. Produced via immunoSEQ multiplex PCR; TCRdb's table is partial and in-frame only. The table has some 170,000 clones, more than 60% seen once; the top ten hold more than 3.5%. Healthy bone marrow donors made up the donor group. This chain connects TRBV15 to TRBJ2-3, with TRBD2 matching 7 bases. This clonotype originated in an older woman in good health and CMV-seropositive. Sequenced: PBMCs. This CDR3 is CATSRLGLDETDTQYF. As DNA, the CDR3 is TGTGCCACCAGCAGACTAGGACTAGATGAGACAGATACGCAGTATTTT.